Listed here is a single T cell receptor beta chain. Its antigen remains unidentified. The Oncomine TCR Beta short-read assay generated sequence data from the DNA of cultured CD4+ T cells. TCRdb analysed the PCR reads with MiXCR anew, one entry per CDR3 protein. The sample has 20,000 to 25,000 distinct CDR3 sequences, about 45% seen once. V lost 0 bases and J lost 5; bases outside the gene matches: 4. There are 16 residues in the CDR3. The V gene's germline CDR1 is SGHTA and CDR2 FQGTGA. The treatment denotes: approximately nine-day PBMC culture with coronavirus spike peptide pools or control peptides (ViraFEST assay). ViraFEST stimulated the growth of antigen-specific T cells using peptide pools and subsequently profiled their TCRs by sequencing. Researchers reported culturing about 2.1 million PBMCs per well with about 9.4 IU/ml IL-2 and 10 ug/ml peptide pools. The source of the sample is a study of vaccination and CD4 T cells after COVID-19.

The chain joins TRBV7-3 to TRBJ2-2, with TRBD2 identical over 9 bases. Sequencing was performed on CD4+ T cells from blood, cultured in vitro. The receptor was isolated from a human donor who had recovered from COVID-19. The CDR3 DNA sequence: TGTGCCAGCAGCTTAACACCCAGCGGGGGGACCGGGGAGCTGTTTTTT. Its protein product is CASSLTPSGGTGELFF.